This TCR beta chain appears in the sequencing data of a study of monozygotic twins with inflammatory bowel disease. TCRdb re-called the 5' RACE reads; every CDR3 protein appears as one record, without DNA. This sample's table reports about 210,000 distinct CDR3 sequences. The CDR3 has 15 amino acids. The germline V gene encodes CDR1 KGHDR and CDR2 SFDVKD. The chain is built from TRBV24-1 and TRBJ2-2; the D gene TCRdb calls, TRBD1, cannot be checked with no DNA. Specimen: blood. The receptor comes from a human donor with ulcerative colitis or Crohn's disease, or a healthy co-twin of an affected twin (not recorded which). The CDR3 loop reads CATRGQGLNTGELFF.